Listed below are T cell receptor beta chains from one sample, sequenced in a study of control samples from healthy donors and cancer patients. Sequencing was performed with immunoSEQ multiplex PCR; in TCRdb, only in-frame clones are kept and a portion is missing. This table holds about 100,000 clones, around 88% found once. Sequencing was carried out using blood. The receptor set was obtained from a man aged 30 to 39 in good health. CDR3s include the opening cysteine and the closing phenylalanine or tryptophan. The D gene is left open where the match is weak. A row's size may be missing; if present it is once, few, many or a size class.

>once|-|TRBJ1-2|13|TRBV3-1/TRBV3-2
TGTGCCAGCAGCCCCAAGAAGGGGGTTGGCTACACCTTC
CASSPKKGVGYTF
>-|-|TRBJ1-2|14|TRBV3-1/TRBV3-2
TGTGCCAGCAGCCAAAAGGAAACAAGGGGCCCTCTCTGCTTC
CASSQKETRGPLCF
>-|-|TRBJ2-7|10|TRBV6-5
TGTGCCAGCTTCTACGGGCGGGAGTACTTC
CASFYGREYF
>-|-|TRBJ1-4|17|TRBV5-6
TGTGCCAGCAGCTTGGACGGGGGATCTGCAACTAATGAAAAACTGTTTTTT
CASSLDGGSATNEKLFF
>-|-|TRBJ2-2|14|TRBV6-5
TGTGCCAGCAAGGGGGGCGCCCGCACCGGGGAGCTGTTTTTT
CASKGGARTGELFF
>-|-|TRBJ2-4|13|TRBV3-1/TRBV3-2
TGTGCCAGCAGCCAAGTTGGGGCAAACATTCAGTACTTC
CASSQVGANIQYF
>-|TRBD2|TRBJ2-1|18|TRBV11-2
TGTGCCAGCAGCTTAGTTCCCGGACTAGCGAGCTCCTACAATGAGCAGTTCTTC
CASSLVPGLASSYNEQFF
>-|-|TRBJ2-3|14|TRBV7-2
TGTGCCAGCAGCTTATCGAGAAACACAGATACGCAGTATTTT
CASSLSRNTDTQYF
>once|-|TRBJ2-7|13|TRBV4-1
TGCGCCAGCAGCCTATTCCCTTCCTACGAGCAGTACTTC
CASSLFPSYEQYF
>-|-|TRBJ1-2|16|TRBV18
TGTGCCAGCTCCCCGCTCCCCGCCGAATCGGGGTATGGCTACACCTTC
CASSPLPAESGYGYTF
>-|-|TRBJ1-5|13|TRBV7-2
TGTGCCAGCAATTTACCCCCGAATCAGCCCCAGCATTTT
CASNLPPNQPQHF
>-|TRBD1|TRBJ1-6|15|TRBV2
TGTGCCAGCAGACGGGACAGCTCCTATAATTCACCCCTCCACTTT
CASRRDSSYNSPLHF
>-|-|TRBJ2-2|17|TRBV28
TGTGCCAGCAGCCAAGACTTTACAGGGATTAACACCGGGGAGCTGTTTTTT
CASSQDFTGINTGELFF
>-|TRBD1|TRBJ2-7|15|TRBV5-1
TGCGCCAGCAACGGCGGGACAGGCGTCGCCTACGAGCAGTACTTC
CASNGGTGVAYEQYF
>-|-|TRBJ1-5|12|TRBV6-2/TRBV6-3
TGTGCCAGCAGCTCCGTGCGAGGATCCCAGCATTTT
CASSSVRGSQHF
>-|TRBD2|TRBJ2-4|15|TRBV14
TGTGCCAGCAGCTCGAGACTAGCGGGAGTTCACATTCAGTACTTC
CASSSRLAGVHIQYF
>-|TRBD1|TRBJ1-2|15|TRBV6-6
TGTGCCAGCAGTTACCGAGGACAGGGGTCCTATGGCTACACCTTC
CASSYRGQGSYGYTF
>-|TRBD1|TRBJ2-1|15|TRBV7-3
TGTGCCAGCAGCGCTACAGGGGGTGGTGGGAGTGAGCAGTTCTTC
CASSATGGGGSEQFF
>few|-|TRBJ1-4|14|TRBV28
TGTGCCAGCAGCCCGGCAGGACCTAATGAAAAACTGTTTTTT
CASSPAGPNEKLFF
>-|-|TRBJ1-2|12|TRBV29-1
TGCCAGGCGCAGGTGGATTCTCAGGGCTACACCTTC
CQAQVDSQGYTF
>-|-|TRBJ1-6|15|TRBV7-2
TGTGCCAGCAGCTTAGGTGCCAGCCAGAATTCACCCCTCCACTTT
CASSLGASQNSPLHF
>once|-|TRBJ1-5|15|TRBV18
TGTGCCAGCTCACTCCACCAGGGGTTAGATCAGCCCCAGCATTTT
CASSLHQGLDQPQHF
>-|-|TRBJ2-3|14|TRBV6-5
TGTGCCAGCAGCCTTGCTCTTGTCTCAGATACGCAGTATTTT
CASSLALVSDTQYF
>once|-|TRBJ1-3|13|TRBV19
TGTGCCAGTAGTGCCGCGGCTGGAAACACCATATATTTT
CASSAAAGNTIYF
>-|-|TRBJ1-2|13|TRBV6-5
TGTGCCAGCAGTTACGAGGCGGGTTCAGGCTACACCTTC
CASSYEAGSGYTF
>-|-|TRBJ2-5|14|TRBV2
TGTGCCAGCCGAGGCCTGAGTCCCCAAGAGACCCAGTACTTC
CASRGLSPQETQYF
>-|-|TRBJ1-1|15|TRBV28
TGTGCCAGCAGCCCCTGGGGGCAGCCGAAAACTGAAGCTTTCTTT
CASSPWGQPKTEAFF
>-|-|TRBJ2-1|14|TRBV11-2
TGTGCCAGCAGCTTAGATAAGGGGACAAGTGAGCAGTTCTTC
CASSLDKGTSEQFF
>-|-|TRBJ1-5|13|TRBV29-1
TGCAGCGTTGTCCCGGGCCCTTTGGGGCCCCAGCATTTT
CSVVPGPLGPQHF
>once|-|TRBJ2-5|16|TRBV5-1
TGCGCCAGCAGCCGCTTGGGGACACAAGGACAAGAGACCCAGTACTTC
CASSRLGTQGQETQYF
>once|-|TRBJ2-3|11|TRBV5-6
TGTGCCAGCAGCTTGGAGGTTACGCAGTATTTT
CASSLEVTQYF
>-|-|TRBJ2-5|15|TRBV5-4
TGTGCCAGCAGCCTAGAATGGGGCGGCCGGGAGACCCAGTACTTC
CASSLEWGGRETQYF
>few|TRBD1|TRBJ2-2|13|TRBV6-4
TGTGCCAGCAGTAGGACAGGCACCGGGGAGCTGTTTTTT
CASSRTGTGELFF
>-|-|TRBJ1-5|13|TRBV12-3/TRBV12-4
TGTGCCAGCAGTTTCGGGCCTAGTCAGCCCCAGCATTTT
CASSFGPSQPQHF
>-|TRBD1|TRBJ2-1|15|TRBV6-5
TGTGCCAGCAGGTTCGACAGGGACTCCTACAATGAGCAGTTCTTC
CASRFDRDSYNEQFF
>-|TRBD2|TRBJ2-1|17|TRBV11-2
TGTGCCAGCAGCTTAGAGCTAGCGGGAAGCTCCTACAATGAGCAGTTCTTC
CASSLELAGSSYNEQFF
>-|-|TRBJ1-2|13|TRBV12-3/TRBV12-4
TGTGCCAGCAGTTTTCAGGGGTACAATGGCTACACCTTC
CASSFQGYNGYTF
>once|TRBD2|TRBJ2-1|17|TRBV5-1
TGCGCCAGCAGCGGGCGAAAACTAGCGGGCTACTACAATGAGCAGTTCTTC
CASSGRKLAGYYNEQFF
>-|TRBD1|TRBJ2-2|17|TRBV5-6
TGTGCCAGCAGCTTGCCCCCGGGACAGGGACCCTACGGGGAGCTGTTTTTT
CASSLPPGQGPYGELFF
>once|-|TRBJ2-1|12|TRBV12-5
TGTGCTAGTGAGGCCCGGATCAATGAGCAGTTCTTC
CASEARINEQFF
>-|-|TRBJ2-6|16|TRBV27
TGTGCCAGCAGTCCCCCCCACGTAAATGGGGCCAACGTCCTGACTTTC
CASSPPHVNGANVLTF
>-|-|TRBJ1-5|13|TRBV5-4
TGTGCCAGCAGCTTGCAGGGTGATCAGCCCCAGCATTTT
CASSLQGDQPQHF